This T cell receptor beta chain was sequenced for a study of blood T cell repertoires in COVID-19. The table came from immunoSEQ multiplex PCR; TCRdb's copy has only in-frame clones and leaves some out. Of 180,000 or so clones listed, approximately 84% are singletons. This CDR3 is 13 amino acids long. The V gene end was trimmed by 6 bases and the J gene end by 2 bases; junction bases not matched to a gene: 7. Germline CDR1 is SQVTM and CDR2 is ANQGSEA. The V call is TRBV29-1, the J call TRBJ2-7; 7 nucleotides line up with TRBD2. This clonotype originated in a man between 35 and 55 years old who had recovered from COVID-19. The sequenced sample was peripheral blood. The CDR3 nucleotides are TGCAGCGTGTCCCACGGGACTACCTACGAGCAGTACTTC. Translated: CSVSHGTTYEQYF.